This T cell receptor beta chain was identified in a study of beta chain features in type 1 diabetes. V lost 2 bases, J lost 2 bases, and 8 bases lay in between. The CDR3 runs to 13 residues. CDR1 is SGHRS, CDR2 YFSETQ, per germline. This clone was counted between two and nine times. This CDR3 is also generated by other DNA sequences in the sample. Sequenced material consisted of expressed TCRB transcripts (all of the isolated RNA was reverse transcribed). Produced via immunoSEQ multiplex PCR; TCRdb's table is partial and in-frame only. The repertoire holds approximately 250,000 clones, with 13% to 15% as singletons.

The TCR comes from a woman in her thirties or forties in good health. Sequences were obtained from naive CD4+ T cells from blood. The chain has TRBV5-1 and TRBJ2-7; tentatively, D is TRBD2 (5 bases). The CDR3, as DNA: TGCGCCAGCAGCTTAACGGGGACCTACGAGCAGTACTTC. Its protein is CASSLTGTYEQYF.